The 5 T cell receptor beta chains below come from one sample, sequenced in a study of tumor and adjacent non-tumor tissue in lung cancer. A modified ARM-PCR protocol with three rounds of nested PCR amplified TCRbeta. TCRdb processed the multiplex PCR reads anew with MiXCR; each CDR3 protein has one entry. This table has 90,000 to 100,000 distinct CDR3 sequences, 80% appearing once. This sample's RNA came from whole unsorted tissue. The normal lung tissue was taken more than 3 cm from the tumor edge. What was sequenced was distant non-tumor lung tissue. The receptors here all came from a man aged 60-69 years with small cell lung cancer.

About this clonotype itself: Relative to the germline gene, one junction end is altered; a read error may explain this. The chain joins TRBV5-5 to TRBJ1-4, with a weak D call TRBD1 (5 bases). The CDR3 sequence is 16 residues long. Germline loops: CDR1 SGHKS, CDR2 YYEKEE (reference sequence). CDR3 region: CAGSWGLRRTNEKLFF. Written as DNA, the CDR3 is TGTGCCGGCAGCTGGGGCCTCCGACGTACTAATGAAAAACTGTTTTTT. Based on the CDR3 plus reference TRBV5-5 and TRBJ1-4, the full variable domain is DAGVTQSPTHLIKTRGQQVTLRCSPISGHKSVSWYQQVLGQGPQFIFQYYEKEERGRGNFPDRFSARQFPNYSSELNVNALLLGDSALYLCAGSWGLRRTNEKLFFGSGTQLSVL.

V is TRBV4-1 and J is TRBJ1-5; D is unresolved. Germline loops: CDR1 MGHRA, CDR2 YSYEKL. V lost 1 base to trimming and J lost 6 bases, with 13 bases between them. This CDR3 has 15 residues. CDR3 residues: CASSQGARPTQPQHF. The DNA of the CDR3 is TGCGCCAGCAGCCAAGGTGCCAGGCCTACTCAGCCCCAGCATTTT.

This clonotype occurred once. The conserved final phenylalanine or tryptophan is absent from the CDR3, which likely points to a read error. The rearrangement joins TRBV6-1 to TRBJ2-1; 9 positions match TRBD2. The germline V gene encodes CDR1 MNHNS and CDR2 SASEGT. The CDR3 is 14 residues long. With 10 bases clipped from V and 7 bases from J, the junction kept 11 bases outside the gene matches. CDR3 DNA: TGTGCCATCATCTTTAGCGGGAGTAGAAATGAGCAGTTCCTC. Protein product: CAIIFSGSRNEQFL.

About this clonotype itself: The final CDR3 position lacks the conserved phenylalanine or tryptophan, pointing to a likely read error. CDR3 sequence reads: CSARRGAEAFY. CDR3 sequence (DNA): TGCAGTGCACGACGGGGTGCTGAAGCTTTCTAT. This chain links TRBV20-1 with TRBJ1-1; D gene uncertain. This CDR3 spans 11 amino acids. V was trimmed by 6 bases and J by 6 bases, leaving 11 bases between them. CDR1 is DFQATT, CDR2 SNEGSKA, per germline (reference sequence).

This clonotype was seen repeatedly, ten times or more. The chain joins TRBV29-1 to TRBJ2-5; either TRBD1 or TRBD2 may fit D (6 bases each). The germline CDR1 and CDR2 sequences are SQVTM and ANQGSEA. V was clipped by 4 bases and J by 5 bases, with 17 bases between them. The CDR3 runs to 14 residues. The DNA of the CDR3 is TGCAGCGTTGGGGGGGCCCACCCCCGGGAGACCCAGTACTTC. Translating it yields CSVGGAHPRETQYF.